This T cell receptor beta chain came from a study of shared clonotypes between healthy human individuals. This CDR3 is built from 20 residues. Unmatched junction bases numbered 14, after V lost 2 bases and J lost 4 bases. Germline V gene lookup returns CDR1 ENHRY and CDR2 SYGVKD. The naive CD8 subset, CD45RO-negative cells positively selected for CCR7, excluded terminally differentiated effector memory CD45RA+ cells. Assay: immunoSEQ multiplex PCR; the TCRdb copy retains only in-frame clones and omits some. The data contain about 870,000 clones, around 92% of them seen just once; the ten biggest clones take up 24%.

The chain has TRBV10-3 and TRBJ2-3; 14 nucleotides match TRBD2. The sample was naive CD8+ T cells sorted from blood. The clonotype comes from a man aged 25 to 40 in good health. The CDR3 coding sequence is TGTGCCATCAGTGAGGGAGGCGATCGGGGACTAGCGGGAGACGCAGATACGCAGTATTTT. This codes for CAISEGGDRGLAGDADTQYF.